The rows below give T cell receptor beta chains drawn from one sample of a study of T cells in Graves' hyperthyroidism and ophthalmopathy. TCRdb redid the calling of the multiplex PCR reads with MiXCR, one entry per CDR3 protein. The sample comprises nearly 250,000 distinct CDR3 sequences, about a sixth of which are singletons, and 25% to 30% rests with the top ten. The sample consisted of blood. The receptors were gathered from a woman aged 18 to 35 with Graves' ophthalmopathy. CDR3s include the opening cysteine and the closing phenylalanine or tryptophan. Fields, in order: CDR3 protein, V gene.

CASSLIQMNTGELFF	TRBV12-3/TRBV12-4
CACHRGAGTEAFF	TRBV30
CATGILAGELFF	TRBV25-1
CATSREGSGGKSTDTQYF	TRBV15
CATRMGGGTEAFF	TRBV24-1
CASSDPGGLAGGLITDTQYF	TRBV6-1
CASSSLRRLPYNEQFF	TRBV28
CASSPGQINTEAFF	TRBV28
CASTNRPRDSTDTQYF	TRBV7-8
CASSASTGVTNEKLFF	TRBV6-1
CASSPARPGNTEAFF	TRBV12-3/TRBV12-4
CASSRTSGRPYNEQFF	TRBV19
CASSLSGDTYNEQFF	TRBV7-9
CASSYSTDTQYF	TRBV28
CASSRGAGLNYGYTF	TRBV13
CASSQDRQGPGYTF	TRBV4-1
CASSLGTDYGYTF	TRBV7-2
CASSMFGTGTQETQYF	TRBV19
CASSLAGGSRQPQHF	TRBV27
CASSSGLAGAGELFF	TRBV11-2
CNAPLGGLGTEAFF	TRBV20-1
CATRGGPMNTEAFF	TRBV24-1
CAITQGYTGELFF	TRBV7-8
CASSPDGEYNSPLHF	TRBV9
CASSQGRGLNF	TRBV2
CASSLAAGMNTEAFF	TRBV5-1
CASRRQGASSSNQPQHF	TRBV27
CASRPGHNTEAFF	TRBV12-3/TRBV12-4